The 2 T cell receptor beta chains in this list originate from one sample, sequenced in a study of cytomegalovirus exposure and HLA in healthy donors. The PCR made use of 60 Vbeta and 13 Jbeta primers. Sequencing used immunoSEQ multiplex PCR; TCRdb keeps in-frame clones, though not all of them. The sample lists some 150,000 clones; about 76% were seen once. The source material was PBMCs. The origin of the receptors is a male donor in good health and CMV-seronegative.

V and J are TRBV14 and TRBJ1-1; D may be TRBD1 (5 bases). V was shortened by 6 bases and J by 3 bases, with 20 bases between the two germline ends. The CDR3 is 16 residues long. Germline V gene lookup returns CDR1 SGHDN and CDR2 FVKESK. CDR3 coding DNA: TGTGCCAGCAGAGATGACAGAACCCGACTTCACACTGAAGCTTTCTTT. Amino acid sequence: CASRDDRTRLHTEAFF. Complete variable domain (other parts from reference TRBV14 and TRBJ1-1): EAGVTQFPSHSVIEKGQTVTLRCDPISGHDNLYWYRRVMGKEIKFLLHFVKESKQDESGMPNNRFLAERTGGTYSTLKVQPAELEDSGVYFCASRDDRTRLHTEAFFGQGTRLTVV.

The chain joins TRBV29-1 to TRBJ2-1, with D perhaps TRBD2 (6 bases). V was shortened by 2 bases and J by 8 bases, with 19 bases between the two germline ends. The germline V gene encodes CDR1 SQVTM and CDR2 ANQGSEA. The CDR3 has 15 amino acids. This CDR3 is CSVERNRRGMYEQFF. CDR3 nucleotide sequence: TGCAGCGTTGAAAGGAATCGGCGGGGTATGTATGAGCAGTTCTTC.